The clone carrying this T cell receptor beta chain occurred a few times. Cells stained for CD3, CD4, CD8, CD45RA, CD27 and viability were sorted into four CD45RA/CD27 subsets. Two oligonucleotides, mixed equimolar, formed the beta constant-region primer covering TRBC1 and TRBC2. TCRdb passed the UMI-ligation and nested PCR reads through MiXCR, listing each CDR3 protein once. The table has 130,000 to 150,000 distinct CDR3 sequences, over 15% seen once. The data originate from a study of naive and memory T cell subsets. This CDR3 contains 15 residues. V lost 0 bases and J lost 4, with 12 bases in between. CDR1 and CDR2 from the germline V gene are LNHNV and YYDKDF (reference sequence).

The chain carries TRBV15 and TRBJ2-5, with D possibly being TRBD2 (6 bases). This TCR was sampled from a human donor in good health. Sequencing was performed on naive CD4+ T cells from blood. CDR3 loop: CATSRDRAGIETQYF. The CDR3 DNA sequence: TGTGCCACCAGCAGAGATCGGGCGGGGATAGAGACCCAGTACTTC.